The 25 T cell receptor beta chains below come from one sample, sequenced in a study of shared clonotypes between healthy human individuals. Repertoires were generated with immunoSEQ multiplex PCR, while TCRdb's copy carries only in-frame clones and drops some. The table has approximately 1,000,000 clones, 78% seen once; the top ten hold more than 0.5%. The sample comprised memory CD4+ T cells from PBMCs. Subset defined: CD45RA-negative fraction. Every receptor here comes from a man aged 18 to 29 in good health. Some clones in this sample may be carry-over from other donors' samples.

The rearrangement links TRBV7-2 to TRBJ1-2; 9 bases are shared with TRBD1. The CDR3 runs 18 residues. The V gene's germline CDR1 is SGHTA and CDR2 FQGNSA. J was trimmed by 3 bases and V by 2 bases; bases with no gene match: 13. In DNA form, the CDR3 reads TGTGCCAGCAGCTTATTAGGGACAGGGAGTTTGTTGGACTATGGCTACACCTTC. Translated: CASSLLGTGSLLDYGYTF. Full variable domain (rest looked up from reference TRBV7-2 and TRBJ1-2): GAGVSQSPSNKVTEKGKDVELRCDPISGHTALYWYRQSLGQGLEFLIYFQGNSAPDKSGLPSDRFSAERTGGSVSTLTIQRTQQEDSAVYLCASSLLGTGSLLDYGYTFGSGTRLTVV.

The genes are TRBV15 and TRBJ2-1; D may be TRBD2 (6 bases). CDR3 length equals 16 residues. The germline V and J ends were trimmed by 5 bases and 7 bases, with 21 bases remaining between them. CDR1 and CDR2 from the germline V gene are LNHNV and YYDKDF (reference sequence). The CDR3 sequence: CATSGLRDSLWNEQFF. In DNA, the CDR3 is TGTGCCACCAGCGGCCTTCGGGACTCTTTGTGGAATGAGCAGTTCTTC.

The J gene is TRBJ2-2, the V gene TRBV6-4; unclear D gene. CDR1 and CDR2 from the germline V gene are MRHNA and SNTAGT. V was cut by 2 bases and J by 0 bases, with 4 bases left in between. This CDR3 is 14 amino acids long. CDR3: CASSDVANTGELFF. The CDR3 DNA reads TGTGCCAGCAGTGACGTCGCGAACACCGGGGAGCTGTTTTTT.

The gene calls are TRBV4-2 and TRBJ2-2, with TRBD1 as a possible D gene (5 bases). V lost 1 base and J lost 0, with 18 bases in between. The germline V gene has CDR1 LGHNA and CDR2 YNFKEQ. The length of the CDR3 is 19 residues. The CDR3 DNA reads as TGTGCCAGCAGCCAAGGGATGATGCAGGGAAGCTCGAACACCGGGGAGCTGTTTTTT. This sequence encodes CASSQGMMQGSSNTGELFF.

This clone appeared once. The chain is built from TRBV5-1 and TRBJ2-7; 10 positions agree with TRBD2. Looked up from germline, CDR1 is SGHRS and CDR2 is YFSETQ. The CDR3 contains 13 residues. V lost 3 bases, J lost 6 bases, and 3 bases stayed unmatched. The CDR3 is CASSSLAGGEQYF. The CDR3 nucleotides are TGCGCCAGCAGCTCCTTAGCGGGAGGCGAGCAGTACTTC.

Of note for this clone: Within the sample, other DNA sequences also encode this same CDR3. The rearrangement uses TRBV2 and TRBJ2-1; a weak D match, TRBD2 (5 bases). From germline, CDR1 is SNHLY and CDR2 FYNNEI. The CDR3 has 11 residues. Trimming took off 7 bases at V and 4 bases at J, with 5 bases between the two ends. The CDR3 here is CASTGYNEQFF. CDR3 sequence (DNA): TGTGCCAGCACGGGGTACAATGAGCAGTTCTTC.

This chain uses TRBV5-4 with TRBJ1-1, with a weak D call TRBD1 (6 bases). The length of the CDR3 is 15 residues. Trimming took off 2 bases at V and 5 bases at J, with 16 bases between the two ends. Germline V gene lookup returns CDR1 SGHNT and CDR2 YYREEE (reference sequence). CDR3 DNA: TGTGCCAGCAGCTTAAGGGGGGGCGTAGGTACTGAAGCTTTCTTT. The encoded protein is CASSLRGGVGTEAFF.

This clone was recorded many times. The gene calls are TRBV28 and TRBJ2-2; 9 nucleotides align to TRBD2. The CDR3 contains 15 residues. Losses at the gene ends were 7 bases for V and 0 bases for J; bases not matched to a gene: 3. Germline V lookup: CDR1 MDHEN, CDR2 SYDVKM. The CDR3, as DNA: TGTGCCAGCATAGGCGGGGGGGCGAACACCGGGGAGCTGTTTTTT. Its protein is CASIGGGANTGELFF.

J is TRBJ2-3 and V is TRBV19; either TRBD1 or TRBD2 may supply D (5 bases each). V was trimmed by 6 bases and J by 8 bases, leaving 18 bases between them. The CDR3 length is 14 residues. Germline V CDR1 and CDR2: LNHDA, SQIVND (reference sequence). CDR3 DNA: TGTGCCAGTAGCCAACTCGGGGCGCAAGTTACGCAGTATTTT. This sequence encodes CASSQLGAQVTQYF. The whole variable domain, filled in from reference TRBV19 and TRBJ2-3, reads DGGITQSPKYLFRKEGQNVTLSCEQNLNHDAMYWYRQDPGQGLRLIYYSQIVNDFQKGDIAEGYSVSREKKESFPLTVTSAQKNPTAFYLCASSQLGAQVTQYFGPGTRLTVL.

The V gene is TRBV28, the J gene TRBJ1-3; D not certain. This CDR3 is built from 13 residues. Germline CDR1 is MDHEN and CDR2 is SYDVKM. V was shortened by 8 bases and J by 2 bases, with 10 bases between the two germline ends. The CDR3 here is CASGRGAGNTIYF. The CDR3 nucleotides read TGTGCCAGCGGACGGGGAGCTGGAAACACCATATATTTT.

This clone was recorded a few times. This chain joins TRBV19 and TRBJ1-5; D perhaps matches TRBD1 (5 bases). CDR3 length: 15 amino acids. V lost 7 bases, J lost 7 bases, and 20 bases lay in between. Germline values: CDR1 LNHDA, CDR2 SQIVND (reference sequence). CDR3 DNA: TGTGCCAGTACCAGGGACGGCCAAAAAGGCCAGCCCCAGCATTTT. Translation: CASTRDGQKGQPQHF.

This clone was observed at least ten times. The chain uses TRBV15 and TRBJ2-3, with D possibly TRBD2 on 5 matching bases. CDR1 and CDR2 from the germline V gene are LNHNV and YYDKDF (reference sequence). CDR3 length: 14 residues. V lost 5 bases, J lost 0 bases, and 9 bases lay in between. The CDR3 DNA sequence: TGTGCCACCAGCGACGGCGGGAGCACAGATACGCAGTATTTT. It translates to CATSDGGSTDTQYF.

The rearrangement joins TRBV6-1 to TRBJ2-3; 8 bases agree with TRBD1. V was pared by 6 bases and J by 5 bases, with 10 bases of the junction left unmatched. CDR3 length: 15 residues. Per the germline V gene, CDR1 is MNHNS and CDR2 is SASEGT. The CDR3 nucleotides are TGTGCCAGCAGCGAGAGGACAGGGCGGGGAGATACGCAGTATTTT. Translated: CASSERTGRGDTQYF.

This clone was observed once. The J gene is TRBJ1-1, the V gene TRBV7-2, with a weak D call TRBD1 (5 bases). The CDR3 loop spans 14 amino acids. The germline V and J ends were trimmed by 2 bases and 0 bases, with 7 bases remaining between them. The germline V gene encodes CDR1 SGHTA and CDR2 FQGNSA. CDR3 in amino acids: CASSLYRLNTEAFF. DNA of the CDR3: TGTGCCAGCAGCTTATACAGGTTGAACACTGAAGCTTTCTTT.

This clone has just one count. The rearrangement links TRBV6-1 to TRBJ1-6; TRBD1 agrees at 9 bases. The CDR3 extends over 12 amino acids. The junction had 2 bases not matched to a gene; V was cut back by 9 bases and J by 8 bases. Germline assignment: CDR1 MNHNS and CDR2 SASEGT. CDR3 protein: CASRTGDSPLHF. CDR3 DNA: TGTGCCAGTAGGACAGGGGATTCACCCCTCCACTTT.

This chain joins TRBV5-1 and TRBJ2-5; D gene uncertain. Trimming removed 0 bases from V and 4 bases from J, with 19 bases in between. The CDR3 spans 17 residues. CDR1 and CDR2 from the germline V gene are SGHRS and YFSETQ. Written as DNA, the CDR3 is TGCGCCAGCAGCTTGGTACCCAGGCGAGGCTCAGGAGAGACCCAGTACTTC. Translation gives CASSLVPRRGSGETQYF.

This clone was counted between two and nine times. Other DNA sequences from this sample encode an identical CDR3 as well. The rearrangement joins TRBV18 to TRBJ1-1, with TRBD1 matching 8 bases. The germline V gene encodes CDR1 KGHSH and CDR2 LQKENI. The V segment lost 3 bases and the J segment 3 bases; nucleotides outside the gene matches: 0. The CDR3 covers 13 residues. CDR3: CASSPGQDTEAFF. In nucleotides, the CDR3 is TGTGCCAGCTCACCGGGACAGGACACTGAAGCTTTCTTT.

CDR3 region: CASSSPGTYNEQFF. CDR3 nucleotide sequence: TGTGCCAGCAGTTCGCCGGGAACTTACAATGAGCAGTTCTTC. The chain links TRBV28 to TRBJ2-1; D is perhaps TRBD2 (5 bases). V was pared by 4 bases and J by 4 bases, with 11 bases between. The germline V gene has CDR1 MDHEN and CDR2 SYDVKM. There are 14 residues in the CDR3.

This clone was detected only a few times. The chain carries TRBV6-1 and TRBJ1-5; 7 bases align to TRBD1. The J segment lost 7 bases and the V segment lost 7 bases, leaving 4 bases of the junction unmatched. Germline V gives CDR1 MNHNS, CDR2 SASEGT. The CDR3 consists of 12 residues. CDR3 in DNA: TGTGCCAGCATTTCAGGGGGACAGCCCCAGCATTTT. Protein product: CASISGGQPQHF.

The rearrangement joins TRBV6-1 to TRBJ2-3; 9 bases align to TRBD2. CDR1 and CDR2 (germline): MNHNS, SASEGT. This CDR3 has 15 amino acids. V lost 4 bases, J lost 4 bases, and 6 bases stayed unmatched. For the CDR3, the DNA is TGTGCCAGCAGTGGTAGCGGGAGCGGGGCAGATACGCAGTATTTT. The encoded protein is CASSGSGSGADTQYF.

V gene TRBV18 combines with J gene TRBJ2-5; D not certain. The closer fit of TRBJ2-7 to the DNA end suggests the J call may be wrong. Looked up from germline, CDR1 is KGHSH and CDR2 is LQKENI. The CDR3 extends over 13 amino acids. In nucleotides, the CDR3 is TGTGCCAGCTCACCACCGGGTTCCTACGAGCAGTACTTC. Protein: CASSPPGSYEQYF.

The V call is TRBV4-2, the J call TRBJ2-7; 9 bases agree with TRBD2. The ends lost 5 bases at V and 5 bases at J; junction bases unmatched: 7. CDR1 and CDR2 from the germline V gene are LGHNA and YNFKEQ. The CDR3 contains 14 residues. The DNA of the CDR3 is TGTGCCAGCAGCGCAACTAGCGGGTACAACGAGCAGTACTTC. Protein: CASSATSGYNEQYF.

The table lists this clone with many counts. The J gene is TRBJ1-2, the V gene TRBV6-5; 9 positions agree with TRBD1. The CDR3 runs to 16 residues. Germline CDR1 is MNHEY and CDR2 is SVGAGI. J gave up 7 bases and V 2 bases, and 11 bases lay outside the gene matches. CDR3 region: CASSYAAGTGKSGYTF. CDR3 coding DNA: TGTGCCAGCAGTTACGCGGCCGGGACAGGGAAGAGTGGCTACACCTTC.

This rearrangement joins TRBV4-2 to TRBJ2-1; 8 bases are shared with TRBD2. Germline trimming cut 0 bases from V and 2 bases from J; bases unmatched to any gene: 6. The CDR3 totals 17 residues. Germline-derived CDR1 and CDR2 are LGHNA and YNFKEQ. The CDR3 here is CASSQDAWREAYNEQFF. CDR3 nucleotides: TGTGCCAGCAGCCAAGATGCTTGGCGGGAGGCCTACAATGAGCAGTTCTTC.

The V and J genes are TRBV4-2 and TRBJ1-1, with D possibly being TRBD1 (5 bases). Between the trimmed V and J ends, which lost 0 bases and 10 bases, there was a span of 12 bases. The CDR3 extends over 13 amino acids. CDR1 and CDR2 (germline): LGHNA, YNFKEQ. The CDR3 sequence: CASSQDLRGAAFF. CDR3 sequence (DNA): TGTGCCAGCAGCCAAGATCTGAGAGGGGCAGCTTTCTTT.